This T cell receptor (beta chain) was recovered during a study of cytomegalovirus exposure and HLA in healthy donors. Overall study findings and caveats: In an earlier analysis, most TCR beta V segments were productive about 87% or about 30% of the time.

Germline assignment: CDR1 SGHDT and CDR2 YYEEEE. CDR3 length: 16 amino acids. V was pared by 5 bases and J by 8 bases, with 25 bases between. Regarding this clone: Its target is unknown.

Use of 60 Vbeta and 13 Jbeta primers characterized the PCR. Repertoires were generated with immunoSEQ multiplex PCR, while TCRdb's copy carries only in-frame clones and drops some. This sample has approximately 200,000 clones, with approximately 70% found just once. This sequence joins TRBV5-6 and TRBJ1-2; D is perhaps TRBD1 (5 bases). The sample consisted of PBMCs. The source is a woman aged 30 to 39 in good health and CMV-seropositive. CDR3 DNA sequence: TGTGCCAGCAGTCGTGGGGGGTCTTCATTGGTTATCGGCTACACCTTC. Protein product: CASSRGGSSLVIGYTF.